This T cell receptor (beta chain) was recorded in a study of CD8 T cells in Susac syndrome. Study-level findings and limits: TCR sequencing and HLA analysis covered a relatively small number of individuals.

This CDR3 spans 16 amino acids. Per the germline V gene, CDR1 is SGHTA and CDR2 is FQGNSA. V was trimmed by 3 bases and J by 2 bases, leaving 17 bases between them. With random hexamers, roughly 0.45 to 1 ug RNA was reverse transcribed. Amplification of TCR beta CDR3 across 54 Vbeta and 13 Jbeta was performed with immunoSEQ multiplex PCR. One entry per CDR3 protein results from TCRdb running MiXCR on the immunoSEQ multiplex PCR reads. The sample carries some 100,000 distinct CDR3 sequences, about 90% recorded once. Turning to this clonotype: Its antigen is not known.

The material sequenced was CD8+ T cells from PBMCs. V and J are TRBV7-2 and TRBJ2-7, with D perhaps TRBD1 (5 bases). The receptor comes from a human donor in good health. The CDR3 sequence is CASSFSPSGQPYEQYF. Here the CDR3 DNA reads TGTGCCAGCAGCTTCTCCCCTTCTGGACAACCCTACGAGCAGTACTTC.